This T cell receptor beta chain came from a study of spatial heterogeneity in lung cancer. Whole-study results and caveats: Tracking of tumor mutation counts was seen in expanded intratumoral alpha and beta TCR counts.

Time point noted: sample taken at primary tumor resection. Judged by abundance, this clonotype is medium-sized (0.01 to 0.1%). Its antigen is undetermined. A single record per CDR3 protein comes from TCRdb applying MiXCR to the 5' RACE reads. The table lists several thousand distinct CDR3 sequences, 12% of them singletons, with about a fifth in the top ten. V was cut by 1 base and J by 1 base, with 5 bases left in between. Germline values: CDR1 SGHRS, CDR2 YFSETQ. The CDR3 runs 14 residues. The V call is TRBV5-1, the J call TRBJ2-2, with D uncertain. This receptor was taken from a male donor with early-stage non-small cell lung cancer. Sequences were derived from lung tumor tissue, sampled at surgery. The CDR3 nucleotides are TGCGCCAGCAGCTTGAACGGGAACACCGGGGAGCTGTTTTTT. Its translation: CASSLNGNTGELFF.